What follows is one T cell receptor (beta chain) and its context. Its antigen is still unknown. The method was immunoSEQ multiplex PCR; TCRdb's version includes in-frame clones alone and lacks a portion of them. The sample contains 30,000 to 35,000 clones, about 88% of which appear only once. The entry originates in a study of T cells in localized non-small cell lung cancer. Study outcomes and limitations: Longer survival (overall) was linked to higher T cell density in blood. In adjacent lung appeared a median around 56 of the top 100 tumor clones. It was uninvolved adjacent lung that showed the highest T cell clonality, exceeding tumor.

This CDR3 has 15 amino acids. The V end lost 0 bases, the J end lost 5 bases, and 11 bases lay between the germline ends. Germline assignment: CDR1 MNHEY and CDR2 SVGAGI. The V gene is TRBV6-5, the J gene TRBJ1-5, with a possible D match to TRBD1 (5 bases). This clonotype originated in a female donor aged 60 or older with stage I lung adenocarcinoma. The source was peripheral blood, collected before any cancer treatment. The CDR3 DNA is TGTGCCAGCAGTTACTCGTTCCAGGGAGATCAGCCCCAGCATTTT. Its translation: CASSYSFQGDQPQHF.